A single T cell receptor beta chain is shown here with its context. Antigen specificity is unknown. The data originate from a study of shared clonotypes between healthy human individuals. Study-wide results and limits: Richness estimates generally favored naive over memory subsets. A few donors shared about 4.5% of their naive CD4 clonotypes.

Clones were sequenced by immunoSEQ multiplex PCR, and TCRdb holds only the in-frame ones, with some missing. The sample shows about 1.5 million clones, about 98% of them seen only once. CDR3 size: 13 residues. CDR1 SNHLY and CDR2 FYNNEI come from the germline V gene. V lost 5 bases and J 7 bases, leaving 11 bases between the germline ends. The sample taken for sequencing was naive CD4+ T cells sorted from blood. The subset here: CD45RA+ positively selected. The chain uses TRBV2 and TRBJ2-2; D is possibly TRBD2 (5 bases). The TCR was taken from a man between 25 and 39 years old in good health. CDR3 amino acids: CASSSTRVGELFF. The CDR3 region has the DNA TGTGCCAGCAGTTCTACGCGGGTCGGGGAGCTGTTTTTT.